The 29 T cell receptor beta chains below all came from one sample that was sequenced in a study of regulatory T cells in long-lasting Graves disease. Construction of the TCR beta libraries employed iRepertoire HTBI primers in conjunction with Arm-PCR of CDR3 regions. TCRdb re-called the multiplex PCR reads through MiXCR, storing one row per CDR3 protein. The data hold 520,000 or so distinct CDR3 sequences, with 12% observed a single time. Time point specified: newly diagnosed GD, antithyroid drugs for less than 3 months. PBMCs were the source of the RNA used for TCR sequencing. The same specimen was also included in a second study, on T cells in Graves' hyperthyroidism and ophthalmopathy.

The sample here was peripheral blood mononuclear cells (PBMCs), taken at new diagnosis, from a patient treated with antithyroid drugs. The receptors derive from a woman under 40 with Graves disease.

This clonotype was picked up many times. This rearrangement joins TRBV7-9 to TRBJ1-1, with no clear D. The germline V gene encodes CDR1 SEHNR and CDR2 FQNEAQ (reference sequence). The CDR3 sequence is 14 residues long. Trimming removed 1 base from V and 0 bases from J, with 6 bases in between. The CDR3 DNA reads TGTGCCAGCAGCTTAGACAACCTGAACACTGAAGCTTTCTTT. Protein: CASSLDNLNTEAFF.

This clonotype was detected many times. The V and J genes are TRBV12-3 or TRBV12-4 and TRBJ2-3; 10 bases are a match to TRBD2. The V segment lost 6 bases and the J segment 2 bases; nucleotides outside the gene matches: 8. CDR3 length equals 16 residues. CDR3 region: CASRRTSGYYTDTQYF. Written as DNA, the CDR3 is TGTGCCAGCAGAAGGACTAGCGGATATTACACAGATACGCAGTATTTT.

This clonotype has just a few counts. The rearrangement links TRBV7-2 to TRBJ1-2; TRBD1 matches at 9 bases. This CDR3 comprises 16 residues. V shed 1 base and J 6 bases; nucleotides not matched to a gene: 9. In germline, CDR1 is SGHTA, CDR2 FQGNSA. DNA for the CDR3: TGTGCCAGCAGCTTAGAGACAGGGGGGAGGTATAATGGCTACACCTTC. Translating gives CASSLETGGRYNGYTF.

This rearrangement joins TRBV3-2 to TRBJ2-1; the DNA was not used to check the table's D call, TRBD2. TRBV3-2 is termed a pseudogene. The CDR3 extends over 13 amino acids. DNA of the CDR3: TGTGCCAGCAGGGACTTAGCGCAGAATGAGCAGTTCTTC. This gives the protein CASRDLAQNEQFF.

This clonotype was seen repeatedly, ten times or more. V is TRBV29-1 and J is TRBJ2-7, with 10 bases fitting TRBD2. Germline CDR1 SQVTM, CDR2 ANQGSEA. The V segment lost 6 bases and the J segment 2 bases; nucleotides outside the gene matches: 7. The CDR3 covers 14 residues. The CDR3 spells CSVSGLAAPYEQYF. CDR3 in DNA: TGCAGCGTGTCTGGACTAGCGGCGCCCTACGAGCAGTACTTC.

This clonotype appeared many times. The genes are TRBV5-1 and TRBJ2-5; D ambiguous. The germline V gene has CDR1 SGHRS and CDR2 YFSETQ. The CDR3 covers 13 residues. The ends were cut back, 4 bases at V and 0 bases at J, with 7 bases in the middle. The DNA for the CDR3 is TGCGCCAGCAGCACCGAGTACCAAGAGACCCAGTACTTC. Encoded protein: CASSTEYQETQYF.

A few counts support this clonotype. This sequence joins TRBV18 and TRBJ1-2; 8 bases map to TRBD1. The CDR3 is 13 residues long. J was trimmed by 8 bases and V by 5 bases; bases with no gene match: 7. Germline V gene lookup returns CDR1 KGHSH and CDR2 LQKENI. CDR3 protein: CASSWGQAEGYTF. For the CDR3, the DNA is TGTGCCAGCTCATGGGGACAGGCGGAAGGCTACACCTTC. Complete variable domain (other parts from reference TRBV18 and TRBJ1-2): NAGVMQNPRHLVRRRGQEARLRCSPMKGHSHVYWYRQLPEEGLKFMVYLQKENIIDESGMPKERFSAEFPKEGPSILRIQQVVRGDSAAYFCASSWGQAEGYTFGSGTRLTVV.

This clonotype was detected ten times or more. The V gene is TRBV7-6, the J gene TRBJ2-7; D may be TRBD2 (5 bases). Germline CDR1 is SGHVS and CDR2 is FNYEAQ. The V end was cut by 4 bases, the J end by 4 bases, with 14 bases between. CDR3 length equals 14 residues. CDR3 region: CASSSGLVLYEQYF. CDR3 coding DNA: TGTGCCAGCAGCTCCGGACTTGTGCTATACGAGCAGTACTTC.

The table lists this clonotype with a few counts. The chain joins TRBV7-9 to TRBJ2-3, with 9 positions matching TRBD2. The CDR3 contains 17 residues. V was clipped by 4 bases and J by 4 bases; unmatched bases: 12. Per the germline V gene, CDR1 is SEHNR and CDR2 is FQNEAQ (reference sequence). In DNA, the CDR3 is TGTGCCAGCAGCTCGCCGGCGCGACTAGCGGAACCAGATACGCAGTATTTT. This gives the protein CASSSPARLAEPDTQYF.

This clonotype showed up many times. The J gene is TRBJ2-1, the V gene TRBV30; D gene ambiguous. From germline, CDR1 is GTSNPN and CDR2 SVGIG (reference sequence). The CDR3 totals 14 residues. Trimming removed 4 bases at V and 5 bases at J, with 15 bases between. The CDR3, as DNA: TGTGCCTGGAACTCCGGGCTGGGAAACAATGAGCAGTTCTTC. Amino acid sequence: CAWNSGLGNNEQFF.

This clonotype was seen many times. The CDR3 region is CASSSRAGRTGELFF. In nucleotides, the CDR3 is TGTGCCAGCTCCAGTAGAGCGGGAAGGACCGGGGAGCTGTTTTTT. The chain employs TRBV6-1 and TRBJ2-2; 7 bases align to TRBD2. The V gene end was trimmed by 8 bases and the J gene end by 5 bases; junction bases not matched to a gene: 11. Germline V gene sequence: CDR1 MNHNS, CDR2 SASEGT. CDR3 length equals 15 residues.

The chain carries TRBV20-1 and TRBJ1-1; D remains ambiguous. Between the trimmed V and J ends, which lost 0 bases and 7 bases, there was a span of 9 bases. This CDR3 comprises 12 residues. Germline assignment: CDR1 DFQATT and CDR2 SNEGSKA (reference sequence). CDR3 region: CSARDRAREAFF. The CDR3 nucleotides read TGCAGTGCTAGAGATAGGGCACGTGAAGCTTTCTTT.

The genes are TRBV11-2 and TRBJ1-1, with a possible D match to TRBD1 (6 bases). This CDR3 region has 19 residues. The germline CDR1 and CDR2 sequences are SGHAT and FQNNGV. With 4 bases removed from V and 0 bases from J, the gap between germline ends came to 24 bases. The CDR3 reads CASSSRRMGHNLVNTEAFF. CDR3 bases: TGTGCCAGCAGCTCCCGTAGAATGGGACATAACCTCGTGAACACTGAAGCTTTCTTT.

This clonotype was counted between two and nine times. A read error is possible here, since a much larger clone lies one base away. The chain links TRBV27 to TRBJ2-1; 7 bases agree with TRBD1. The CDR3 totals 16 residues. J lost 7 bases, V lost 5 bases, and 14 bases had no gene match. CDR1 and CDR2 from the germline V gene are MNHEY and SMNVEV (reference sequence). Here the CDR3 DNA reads TGTGCCAGCAGTGGACAGGAGGCGCAAAATTTAAATGAGCAGTTCTTC. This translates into CASSGQEAQNLNEQFF.

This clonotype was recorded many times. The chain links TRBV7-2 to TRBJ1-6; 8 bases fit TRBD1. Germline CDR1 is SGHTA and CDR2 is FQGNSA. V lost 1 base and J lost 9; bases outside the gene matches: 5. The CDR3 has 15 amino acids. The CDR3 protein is CASSLGQGSISPLHF. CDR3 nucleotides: TGTGCCAGCAGCTTAGGACAGGGGTCGATTTCACCCCTCCACTTT.

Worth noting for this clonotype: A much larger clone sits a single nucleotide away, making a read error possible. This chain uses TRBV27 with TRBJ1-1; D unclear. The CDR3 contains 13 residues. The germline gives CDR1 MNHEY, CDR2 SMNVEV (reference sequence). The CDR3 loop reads CASSLYKYTEASF. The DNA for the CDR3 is TGTGCCAGCAGTTTATATAAATACACTGAAGCTTCCTTT.

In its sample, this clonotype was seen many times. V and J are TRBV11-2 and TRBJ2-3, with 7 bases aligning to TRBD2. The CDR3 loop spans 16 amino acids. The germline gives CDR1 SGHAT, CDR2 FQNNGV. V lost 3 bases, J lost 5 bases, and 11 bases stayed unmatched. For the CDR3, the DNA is TGTGCCAGCAGCTTTGCTGCGGGAGTTTATGGAGATACGCAGTATTTT. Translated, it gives CASSFAAGVYGDTQYF. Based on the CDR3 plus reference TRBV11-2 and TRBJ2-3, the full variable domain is EAGVAQSPRYKIIEKRQSVAFWCNPISGHATLYWYQQILGQGPKLLIQFQNNGVVDDSQLPKDRFSAERLKGVDSTLKIQPAKLEDSAVYLCASSFAAGVYGDTQYFGPGTRLTVL.

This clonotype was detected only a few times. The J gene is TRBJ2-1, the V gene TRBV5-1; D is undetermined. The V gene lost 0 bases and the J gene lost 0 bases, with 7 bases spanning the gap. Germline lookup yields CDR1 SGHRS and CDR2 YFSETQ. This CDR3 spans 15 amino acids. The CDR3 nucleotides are TGCGCCAGCAGCTTGGAGGGTAACTCCTACAATGAGCAGTTCTTC. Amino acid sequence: CASSLEGNSYNEQFF.

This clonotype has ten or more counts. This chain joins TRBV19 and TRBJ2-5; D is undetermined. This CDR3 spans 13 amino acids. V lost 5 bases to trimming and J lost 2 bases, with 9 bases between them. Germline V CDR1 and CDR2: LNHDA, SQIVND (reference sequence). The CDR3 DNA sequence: TGTGCCAGTAGTCGGAAAAGACAAGAGACCCAGTACTTC. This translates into CASSRKRQETQYF.

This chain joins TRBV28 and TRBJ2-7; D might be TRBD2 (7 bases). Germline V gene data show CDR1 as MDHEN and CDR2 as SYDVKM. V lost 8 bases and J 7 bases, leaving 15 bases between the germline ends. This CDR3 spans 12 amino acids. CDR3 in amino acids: CASGGGPDEQYF. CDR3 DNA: TGTGCCAGCGGGGGGGGGCCTGATGAGCAGTACTTC.

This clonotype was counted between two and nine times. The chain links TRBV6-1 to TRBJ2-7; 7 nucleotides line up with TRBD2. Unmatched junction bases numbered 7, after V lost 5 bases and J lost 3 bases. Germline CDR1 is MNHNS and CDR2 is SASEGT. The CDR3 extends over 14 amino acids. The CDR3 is CASSPGLVGYEQYF. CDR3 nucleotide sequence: TGTGCCAGCAGTCCAGGACTAGTCGGCTACGAGCAGTACTTC.

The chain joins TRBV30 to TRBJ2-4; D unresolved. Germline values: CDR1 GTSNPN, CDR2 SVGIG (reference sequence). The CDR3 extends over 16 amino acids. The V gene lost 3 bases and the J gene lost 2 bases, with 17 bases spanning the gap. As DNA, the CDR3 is TGTGCCTGGAGACCTCTATGGGGTTGGACCAAAAACATTCAGTACTTC. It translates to CAWRPLWGWTKNIQYF.

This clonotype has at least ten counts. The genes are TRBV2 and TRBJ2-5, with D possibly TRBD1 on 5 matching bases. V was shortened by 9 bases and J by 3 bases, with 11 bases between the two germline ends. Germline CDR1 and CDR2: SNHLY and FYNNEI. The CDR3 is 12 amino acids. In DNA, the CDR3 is TGTGCCAGGAAGGACACAAAAGAGACCCAGTACTTC. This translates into CARKDTKETQYF. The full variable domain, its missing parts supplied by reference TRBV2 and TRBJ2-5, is EPEVTQTPSHQVTQMGQEVILRCVPISNHLYFYWYRQILGQKVEFLVSFYNNEISEKSEIFDDQFSVERPDGSNFTLKIRSTKLEDSAMYFCARKDTKETQYFGPGTRLLVL.

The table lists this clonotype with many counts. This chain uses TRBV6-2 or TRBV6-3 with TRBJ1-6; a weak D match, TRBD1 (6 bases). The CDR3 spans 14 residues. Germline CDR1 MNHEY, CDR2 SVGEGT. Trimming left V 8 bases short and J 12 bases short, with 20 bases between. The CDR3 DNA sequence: TGTGCCAGCGTAGGGGGGCTTTCGGAAGGACCCCTCCACTTT. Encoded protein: CASVGGLSEGPLHF.

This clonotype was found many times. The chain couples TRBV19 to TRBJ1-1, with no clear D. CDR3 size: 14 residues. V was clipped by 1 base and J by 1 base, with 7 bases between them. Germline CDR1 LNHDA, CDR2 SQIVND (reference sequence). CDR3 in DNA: TGTGCCAGTAGTATAGTTACGGAGAACACTGAAGCTTTCTTT. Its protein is CASSIVTENTEAFF.

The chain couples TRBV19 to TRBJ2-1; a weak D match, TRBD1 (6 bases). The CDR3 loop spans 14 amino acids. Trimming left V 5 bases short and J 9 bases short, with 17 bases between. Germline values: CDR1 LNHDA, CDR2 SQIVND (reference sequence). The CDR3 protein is CASSFWVEDSEQFF. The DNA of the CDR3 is TGTGCCAGTAGTTTCTGGGTGGAGGACAGTGAGCAGTTCTTC.

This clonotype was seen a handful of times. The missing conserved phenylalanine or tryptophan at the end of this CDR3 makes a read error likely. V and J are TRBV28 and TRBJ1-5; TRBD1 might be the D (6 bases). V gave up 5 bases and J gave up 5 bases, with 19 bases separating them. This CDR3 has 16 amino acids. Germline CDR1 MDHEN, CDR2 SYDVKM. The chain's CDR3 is CASSLPLTGQDQPQHS. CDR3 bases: TGTGCCAGCAGTCTACCGCTTACAGGGCAGGATCAGCCCCAGCATTCT.

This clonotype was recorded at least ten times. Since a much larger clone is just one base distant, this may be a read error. CDR3 coding DNA: TGTGCCAGCAGTTACAGGGTCACCGGGGAGCTGTTTTTT. Translating gives CASSYRVTGELFF. This chain joins TRBV6-9 and TRBJ2-2; tentatively, D is TRBD1 (5 bases). Trimming shortened V by 3 bases and J by 4 bases, and 6 bases separated the two germline ends. The CDR3 runs to 13 residues. Per the germline V gene, CDR1 is MNHGY and CDR2 is SVAAGI.

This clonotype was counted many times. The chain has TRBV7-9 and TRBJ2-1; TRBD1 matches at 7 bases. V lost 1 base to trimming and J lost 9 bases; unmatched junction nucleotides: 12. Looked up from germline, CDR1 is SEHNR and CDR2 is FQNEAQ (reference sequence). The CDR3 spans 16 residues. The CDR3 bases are TGTGCCAGCAGCTTAGTAGGGAGACAGGGAAGGAGTGAGCAGTTCTTC. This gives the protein CASSLVGRQGRSEQFF.